This record looks at one T cell receptor beta chain sequence and its context. Its antigen is undetermined. CDR1 and CDR2 from the germline V gene are GTSNPN and SVGIG (reference sequence). This CDR3 is built from 18 residues. Trimming shortened V by 0 bases and J by 0 bases, and 21 bases separated the two germline ends. 60 Vbeta and 13 Jbeta primers were used in PCR. Method: immunoSEQ multiplex PCR; TCRdb's copy keeps in-frame clones and lacks some. The sample holds around 150,000 clones, around three quarters seen once. This specimen belongs to a study of cytomegalovirus exposure and HLA in healthy donors. Whole-study results and caveats: It was reportedly the case that the classifier diagnosed cytomegalovirus status with high specificity and sensitivity. Earlier analysis found most TCR beta V segments productive about 90% or about 30% of the time. V- and J-gene trimming in TCR beta was tied to a missense DCLRE1C variant by an analysis performed later. A later analysis by the authors found several of the most significant clusters apparently linked to common viral pathogens.

The clonotype originates from a man aged 35-49 years in good health and CMV-seronegative. This sequence joins TRBV30 and TRBJ2-7; D might be TRBD2 (5 bases). The sample taken for sequencing was PBMCs. CDR3 DNA: TGTGCCTGGAGTGTACGGCTCGGAGCGGAGACTTACTCCTACGAGCAGTACTTC. It is translated as CAWSVRLGAETYSYEQYF. The full variable domain, its missing parts supplied by reference TRBV30 and TRBJ2-7, is SQTIHQWPATLVQPVGSPLSLECTVEGTSNPNLYWYRQAAGRGLQLLFYSVGIGQISSEVPQNLSASRPQDRQFILSSKKLLLSDSGFYLCAWSVRLGAETYSYEQYFGPGTRLTVT.